Sequencing of this T cell receptor beta chain was carried out in a study of monozygotic twins with inflammatory bowel disease. CDR1 SGHRS and CDR2 YFSETQ come from the germline V gene. This CDR3 spans 15 amino acids. TCRdb processed the 5' RACE reads again and assigns one entry to each CDR3 protein, with no DNA. The sample table sets out 300,000 to 400,000 distinct CDR3 sequences. The TCR comes from a human donor with ulcerative colitis or Crohn's disease, or a healthy co-twin of an affected twin (not recorded which). Sequenced material: blood. The V and J genes are TRBV5-1 and TRBJ1-2; TCRdb names TRBD1, which stays unverified in the absence of DNA. The chain's CDR3 is CASSLNPQNPYGYTF.